This T cell receptor beta chain was documented in a study of lymphopenia after photon versus proton radiotherapy. Findings and limits, study-wide: After the lymphocyte nadir, photon-treated repertoires showed oligoclonal expansion, especially of CD8+ Temra cells. Larger post-nadir TCR diversity loss correlated inversely with survival in deceased patients. Photon-treated patients lost naive T cells and TCR diversity; proton-treated stayed stable. Authors raise, but do not show, better survival with proton therapy.

Here immunoSEQ multiplex PCR was the method, and the copy in TCRdb shows in-frame clones only, minus some. The sample yields about 58,000 clones, approximately 88% seen once. As to this clone: Antigen specificity is unknown.

V lost 4 bases and J 3 bases, leaving 10 bases between the germline ends. The germline V gene encodes CDR1 SNHLY and CDR2 FYNNEI. The CDR3 covers 14 residues. This clonotype was sampled from a man aged 60-69 years with pancreatic cancer. Material: peripheral blood, obtained from a patient treated with proton-based radiotherapy. The chain is built from TRBV2 and TRBJ2-1; a possible D gene is TRBD2 (5 bases). The CDR3 sequence: CASSGGLSYNEQFF. The CDR3 DNA sequence: TGTGCCAGCAGTGGCGGGCTAAGCTACAATGAGCAGTTCTTC.